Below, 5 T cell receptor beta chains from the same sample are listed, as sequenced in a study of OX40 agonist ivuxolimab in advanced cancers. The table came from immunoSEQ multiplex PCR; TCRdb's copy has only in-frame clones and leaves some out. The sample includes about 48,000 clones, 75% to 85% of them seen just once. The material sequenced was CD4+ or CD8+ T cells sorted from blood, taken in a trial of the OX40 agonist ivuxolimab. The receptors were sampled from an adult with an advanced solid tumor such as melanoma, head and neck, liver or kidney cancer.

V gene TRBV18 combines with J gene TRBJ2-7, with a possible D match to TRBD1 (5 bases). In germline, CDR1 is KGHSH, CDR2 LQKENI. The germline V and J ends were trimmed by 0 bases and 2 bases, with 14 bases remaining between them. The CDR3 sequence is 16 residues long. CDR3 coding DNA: TGTGCCAGCTCACCACCGTACAGGCCTTTCCCCTACGAGCAGTACTTC. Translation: CASSPPYRPFPYEQYF.

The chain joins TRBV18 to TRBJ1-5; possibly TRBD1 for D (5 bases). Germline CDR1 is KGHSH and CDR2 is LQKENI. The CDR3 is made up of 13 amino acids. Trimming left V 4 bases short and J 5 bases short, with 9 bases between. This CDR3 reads CASSLARDQPQHF. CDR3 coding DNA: TGTGCCAGCTCACTAGCCAGGGATCAGCCCCAGCATTTT. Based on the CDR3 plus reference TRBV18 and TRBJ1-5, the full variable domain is NAGVMQNPRHLVRRRGQEARLRCSPMKGHSHVYWYRQLPEEGLKFMVYLQKENIIDESGMPKERFSAEFPKEGPSILRIQQVVRGDSAAYFCASSLARDQPQHFGDGTRLSIL.

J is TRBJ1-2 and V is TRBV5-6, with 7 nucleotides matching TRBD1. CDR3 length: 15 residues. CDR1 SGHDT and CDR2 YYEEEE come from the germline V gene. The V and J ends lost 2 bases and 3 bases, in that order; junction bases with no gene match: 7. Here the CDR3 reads CASSFVEGADYGYTF. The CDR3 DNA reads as TGTGCCAGCAGCTTCGTCGAGGGGGCCGACTATGGCTACACCTTC.

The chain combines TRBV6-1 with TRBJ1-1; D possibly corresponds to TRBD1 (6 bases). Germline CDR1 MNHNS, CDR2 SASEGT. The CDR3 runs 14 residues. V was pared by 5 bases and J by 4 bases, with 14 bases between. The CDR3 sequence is CASSPLDRTTEAFF. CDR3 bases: TGTGCCAGCAGTCCCCTAGACAGGACCACTGAAGCTTTCTTT.

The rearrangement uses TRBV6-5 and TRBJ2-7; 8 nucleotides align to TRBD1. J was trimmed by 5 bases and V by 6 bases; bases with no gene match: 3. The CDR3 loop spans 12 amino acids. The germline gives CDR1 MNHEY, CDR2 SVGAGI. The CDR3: CASSQDRDEQYF. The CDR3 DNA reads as TGTGCCAGCAGCCAGGACAGGGACGAGCAGTACTTC.